The clone carrying this T cell receptor beta chain came up a few times. As yet, its antigen is unknown. Assay: immunoSEQ multiplex PCR; the TCRdb copy retains only in-frame clones and omits some. The sample carries about 1.1 million clones, about 84% recorded once. Germline CDR1 MNHEY, CDR2 SMNVEV (reference sequence). This CDR3 is 14 amino acids long. Trimming left V 3 bases short and J 1 base short, with 9 bases between. This entry is derived from a study of shared clonotypes between healthy human individuals. Study conclusions and caveats: Unshared clonotypes carried lower generation probabilities than those common to all four donors.

This clonotype originated in a man between 18 and 29 years old in good health. Some clones in this sample may be carry-over from other donors' samples. The sequencing sample was made of memory CD4+ T cells from PBMCs. The subset: CD45RA-negative fraction. The chain is built from TRBV27 and TRBJ1-1; D not certain. The CDR3 DNA reads TGTGCCAGCAGTTTCAAGACGTCGAACACTGAAGCTTTCTTT. Amino acids: CASSFKTSNTEAFF.